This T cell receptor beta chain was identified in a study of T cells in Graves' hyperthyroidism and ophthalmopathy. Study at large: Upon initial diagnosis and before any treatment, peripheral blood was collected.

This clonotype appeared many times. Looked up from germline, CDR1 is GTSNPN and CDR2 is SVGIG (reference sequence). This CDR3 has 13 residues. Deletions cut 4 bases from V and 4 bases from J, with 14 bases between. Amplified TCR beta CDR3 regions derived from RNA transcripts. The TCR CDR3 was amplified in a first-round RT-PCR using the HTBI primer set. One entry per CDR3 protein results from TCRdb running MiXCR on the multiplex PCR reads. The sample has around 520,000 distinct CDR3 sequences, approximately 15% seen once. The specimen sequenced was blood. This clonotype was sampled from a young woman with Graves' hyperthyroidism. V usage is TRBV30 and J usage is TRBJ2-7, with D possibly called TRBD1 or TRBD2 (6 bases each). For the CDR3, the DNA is TGTGCCTGGAACGCGGGACATTCTTACGAGCAGTACGTC. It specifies CAWNAGHSYEQYV.